This TCR beta chain was obtained from a study of blood T cell repertoires in COVID-19 (dated by TCRdb to about 2020). Looking at the study overall: The collaborator samples originated in the United States, Italy and Spain and spanned the acute and convalescent phases of COVID-19. The material from the prospective study consisted of cDNA or gDNA derived from T cells, B-cell-depleted T cells, or PBMCs. The dataset comprised deeply sampled blood TCRbeta repertoires from subjects exposed to, actively infected with, or recovered from COVID-19. The repertoires were released in a freely available public database meant as a resource for research on the immune response to SARS-CoV-2. Samples came from the ongoing ImmuneRACE study (first 160 participants) plus 1,254 subjects from 6 global collaborators. A de-identified subject ID, COVID-19 status, age in years and sex were almost always included in the sample metadata. Where available, HLA class I and class II types were taken from metadata supplied by the sample provider and were not determined by assay-based typing.

One collaborating source in Seattle enrolled patients while the patients were actively infected and followed the patients over time throughout the course of disease. Whole blood was collected in K2EDTA tubes by collaborating institutions according to the institutions' own protocols. For TCRbeta analysis, collaborators shipped samples as frozen whole blood, isolated PBMCs, or DNA extracted from either of those sample types. Relative to germline, V is missing 0 bases and J is missing 6 bases, with 5 bases of the junction outside any gene match. The germline V gene provides CDR1 SGHRS and CDR2 YFSETQ. The CDR3, from cysteine to phenylalanine, totals 14 residues. The CDR3 DNA has 42 bases and is translated from base 1. What the authors observed across the whole study: Clinical and demographic metadata were provided uncurated, with the amount varying by source and participant.

TCRbeta CDR3 regions were amplified from genomic DNA using the immunoSEQ Assay, a bias-controlled multiplex PCR. The paper's data handling went like this. Within the assay, amplification of reference gene primers was used to estimate how many nucleated cells each sample contained. To quantify the absolute abundance of each unique TCRbeta CDR3 rearrangement, sequence reads were collapsed and filtered. For each sample, productive Simpson clonality was calculated by taking the square root of Simpson's diversity index across productive rearrangements. The table was pulled from immuneACCESS by TCRdb, which kept in-frame rearrangements only. Such tables lose some clones; where checked, under half of the loss comes from unresolved V genes, and the rest has no known cause. The V and J calls and clone size were taken over from that table, and D and trimming were inferred from the DNA. The sample table shows about 250,000 clones, and 90% are seen once. The ten top clones hold 2.1% of the sample.

As concerns this clone: No antigen is known for it. No base-level quality is on record; no much larger clone is a single base apart.

What was sequenced was peripheral blood. This receptor was taken from a woman aged 55-69 years with COVID-19, enrolled during active disease. The chain is encoded by TRBV5-1 joined to TRBJ1-2, with TRBD1 matching 7 junction bases. The CDR3 protein: CASSLGGQLDGYTF. At the DNA level, the sequence is TGCGCCAGCAGCTTGGGGGGACAGCTAGATGGCTACACCTTC.